The rows below give T cell receptor beta chains drawn from one sample of a study of blood T cells in healthy people across ages. TCRdb analysed the 5' RACE reads with MiXCR anew, one entry per CDR3 protein. The sample has some 700,000 distinct CDR3 sequences, more than 40% seen once. Input material: blood. Receptor source: a woman aged 55-69 years in good health. The CDR3 runs from the conserved cysteine through the conserved F or W. D genes are given only for firm matches. Some rows have no size entry. The others give once, few or many, or a class for an expanded clone.

clone_size cdr3_length j_call d_call v_call cdr3_nt cdr3_aa
- 14 TRBJ2-3 - TRBV29-1 TGCAGCGTTCCTGACAGCCTACCCACAGATACGCAGTATTTT CSVPDSLPTDTQYF
few 15 TRBJ2-5 - TRBV9 TGTGCCAGCAGCCCCCGCTCCGAAAGTGGAGAGACCCAGTACTTC CASSPRSESGETQYF
once 14 TRBJ1-4 - TRBV30 TGTGCCTGGAGTCCGAGGACAGTAAATGAAAAACTGTTTTTT CAWSPRTVNEKLFF
- 17 TRBJ2-7 - TRBV18 TGTGCCAGCTCACCAAGGCTCCAGACAGGTGTTTTGCACGAGCAGTACTTC CASSPRLQTGVLHEQYF
few 18 TRBJ2-6 TRBD2 TRBV5-1 TGCGCCAGCAGCTTGAGTTCGGCGGGAGGGGCTGGGGCCAACGTCCTGACTTTC CASSLSSAGGAGANVLTF
- 14 TRBJ2-7 TRBD2 TRBV7-2 TGTGCCAGCATCCCTCGGGGGGGTTACAATGAGCAGTACTTC CASIPRGGYNEQYF
- 16 TRBJ2-5 TRBD2 TRBV11-1 TGTGCCAGCAGCCAAGGACTAGCGGGCAACCAAGAGACCCAGTACTTC CASSQGLAGNQETQYF
- 16 TRBJ2-1 - TRBV7-2 TGTGCCAGCAGCAAAAACATCGGACAGTCAGGGAATGAGCAGTTCTTC CASSKNIGQSGNEQFF
many 13 TRBJ2-7 TRBD2 TRBV6-2/TRBV6-3 TGTGCCAGCAGGACTAGCTCCTCTTACGAGCAGTACTTC CASRTSSSYEQYF
- 14 TRBJ1-1 - TRBV20-1 TGCAGTGCTAGACCTGGCGGGCGGAACACTGAAGCTTTCTTT CSARPGGRNTEAFF
- 14 TRBJ2-5 TRBD1 TRBV5-4 TGTGCCAGCAGCACGACAGGGCTCCAAGAGACCCAGTACTTC CASSTTGLQETQYF
few 16 TRBJ2-1 TRBD2 TRBV7-2 TGTGCCAGCAGCGATTTAGCGGGAGCCCCCTACAATGAGCAGTTCTTC CASSDLAGAPYNEQFF
once 12 TRBJ2-5 TRBD1 TRBV29-1 TGCAGCGTGGGTAGACAGGGAGAGACCCAGTACTTC CSVGRQGETQYF
- 14 TRBJ2-7 TRBD1 TRBV15 TGTGCCACCAGCACTCGGACAGGGGTTTACGAGCAGTACTTC CATSTRTGVYEQYF
- 18 TRBJ1-4 TRBD1 TRBV12-3/TRBV12-4 TGTGCCAGCAGTCCCCCGGGACAGGGAGTTAATCAGGGTCAAAAACTGTTTTTT CASSPPGQGVNQGQKLFF
- 17 TRBJ2-1 TRBD2 TRBV10-3 TGTGCCATCAGCCGACTAGCGGGAGGGATAGACTACAATGAGCAGTTCTTC CAISRLAGGIDYNEQFF
- 13 TRBJ1-5 - TRBV20-1 TGCAGTGCTAGAGAGTACAGGGCTCAGCCCCAGCATTTT CSAREYRAQPQHF
- 11 TRBJ2-1 - TRBV2 TGTGCCAGCACTGGGAGTGACGAGCAGTTCTTC CASTGSDEQFF
- 14 TRBJ2-5 - TRBV20-1 TGCAGTGCTAGGCCGGGACTTAGGGTATGGGAGCAGTACTTC CSARPGLRVWEQYF
few 15 TRBJ2-3 - TRBV12-3/TRBV12-4 TGTGCCAGCAGTTCTCCGGGGGGCGCGGGGGATACGCAGTATTTT CASSSPGGAGDTQYF
- 16 TRBJ2-1 TRBD2 TRBV2 TGTGCCAGCAGTGAATCGCGGGGGGCCCCCTACAATGAGCAGTTCTTC CASSESRGAPYNEQFF
- 15 TRBJ2-3 - TRBV3-1 TGTGCCAGCAGCCATCTGCGGGTCTCCACAGATACGCAGTATTTT CASSHLRVSTDTQYF
few 10 TRBJ2-1 - TRBV20-1 TGCAGTGCTTACAGGGATGAGCAGTTCTTC CSAYRDEQFF
- 15 TRBJ2-2 - TRBV10-3 TGTGCCATCAGTACCGGAGGGCCTGGCGCCGGGGAGCTGTTTTTT CAISTGGPGAGELFF
- 14 TRBJ2-3 - TRBV4-1 TGCGCCAGCAGTACCGGGACACTCACAGATACGCAGTATTTT CASSTGTLTDTQYF
- 14 TRBJ1-1 TRBD1 TRBV20-1 TGCAGTGCGAAGGGGACAGGGTGGGACACTGAAGCTTTCTTT CSAKGTGWDTEAFF
- 14 TRBJ2-3 - TRBV20-1 TGCAGTGCTCACCAGGGGGGGGGTCCAGATACGCAGTATTTT CSAHQGGGPDTQYF
- 14 TRBJ2-5 TRBD2 TRBV5-1 TGCGCCAGCAGCTTCCGGACTAGCGCTGGGGAGCAGTACTTC CASSFRTSAGEQYF